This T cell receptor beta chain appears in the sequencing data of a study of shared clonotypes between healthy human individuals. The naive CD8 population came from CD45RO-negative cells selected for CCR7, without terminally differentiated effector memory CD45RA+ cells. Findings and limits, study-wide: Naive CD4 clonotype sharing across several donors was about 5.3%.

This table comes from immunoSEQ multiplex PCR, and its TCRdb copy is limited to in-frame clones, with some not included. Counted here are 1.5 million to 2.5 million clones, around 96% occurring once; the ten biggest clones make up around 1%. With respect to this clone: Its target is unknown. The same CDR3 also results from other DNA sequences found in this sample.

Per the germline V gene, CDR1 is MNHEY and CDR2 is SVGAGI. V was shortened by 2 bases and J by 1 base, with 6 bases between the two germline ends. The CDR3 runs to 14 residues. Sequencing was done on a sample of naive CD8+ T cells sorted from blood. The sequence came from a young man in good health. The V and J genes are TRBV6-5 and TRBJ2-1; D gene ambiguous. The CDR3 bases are TGTGCCAGCAGTTACGTGGATTCCTACAATGAGCAGTTCTTC. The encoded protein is CASSYVDSYNEQFF.